Sequencing of this T cell receptor beta chain was carried out in a study of T-cell memory formation after mild COVID-19 (dated by TCRdb to the early 2020s). For context, the study as a whole: Most TCR sequence clusters were specific to one of the two donors. T-cell clones expanding and contracting after mild COVID-19 in two donors were tracked by longitudinal TCRalpha and TCRbeta repertoire sequencing. The cohort was made up of two young adult volunteers, one female and one male, who were previously healthy.

V and J lose 7 bases and 8 bases, and a span of 6 bases separates them. Its CDR3 holds 11 amino acids, cysteine through phenylalanine. CDR3 DNA only is kept here, 33 bases in frame from base 1. Ficoll-Paque density gradient centrifugation was used to isolate PBMCs. This sample was sequenced with an Illumina NovaSeq 6000. TCRalpha and TCRbeta cDNA libraries were constructed by 5'RACE with constant-segment primers, with sample barcodes and unique molecular identifiers being introduced. RNA was extracted from every sample with Trizol reagent. Library amplification was performed in two PCR steps, and a second sample barcode and Illumina TruSeq adapters were introduced in the second step. Sequencing of the libraries was done on an Illumina NovaSeq, producing 2 x 150 bp paired-end reads. In the paper's pipeline: Demultiplexing of reads and collapsing into UMI-guided consensus sequences were performed with migec v1.2.7. Using mixcr v2.1.11, UMI consensuses were aligned to TRA and TRB V and J templates and then assembled into clonotypes. A clonotype was counted as expanded or contracted only when both edgeR and NoisET called the clonotype significant, with the noise models trained on biological replicates. For edgeR calls, the cutoffs were a false discovery rate-adjusted p below 0.01 and a log2 fold-change threshold of 1. PCA with hierarchical clustering of max-normalized trajectories of the 1000 most abundant clonotypes was used as exploratory dynamics analysis. Each responding clone was given a CD4 or CD8 phenotype based on the CD4+ and CD8+ repertoires, which had been sequenced separately. TCRdb reanalyzed the raw reads on its own, using fastp at Q25 for trimming and MiXCR for clone calling, and kept in-frame beta chains. Rows matching on CDR3 protein sequence are summarized as one entry with the most common DNA and genes. Clone size and V and J calls follow TCRdb, not the original study. The sample records under 90,000 distinct CDR3 sequences, approximately 15% of which are singletons. Clones ranked in the top ten supply about 33% of the sample.

This clonotype was seen more than once but under ten times. Its antigen specificity is not known. Per-base qualities were not stored, and no clone one base away is much larger. The study at large found these results: Clones contracting from day 15 to 85 had balanced CD4/CD8 phenotypes, while a second wave expanding from day 15 to 37 was biased towards CD4+. Contracting CD4+ clones were found mainly in CM and EM memory subsets, while CD8+ clones were enriched in EMRA. SARS-CoV-2 specificity of the second-wave clones peaking on day 37 was not confirmed. The detection of some responding clones in pre-infection memory suggests that pre-existing cross-reactive memory T cells joined the SARS-CoV-2 response. Only a couple of mild cases were covered in the study, and larger cohorts including severe cases with pre-infection samples were considered necessary.

The source is an adult woman who had mild COVID-19 (a few samples of this study predate the infection). The sample titles of this study are shuffled in the database, so cell type and time point are left out; the donor was told from shared clones. This receptor chain uses TRBV12-3 or TRBV12-4 and TRBJ2-6; the D gene cannot be resolved reliably. The sequenced sample was PBMCs or a T cell subset sorted from them (not recorded which). The DNA sequence is given as TGTGCCAGCATTCACACCAACGTCCTGACTTTC. Its coded protein is CASIHTNVLTF.